This T cell receptor beta chain comes out of a study of T cells in tuberculosis. Study information: Sequenced TCRs come from CD1B-GMM tetramer-binding T cells.

This CDR3 region has 14 residues. V lost 7 bases and J 0 bases, leaving 12 bases between the germline ends. Germline lookup yields CDR1 SNHLY and CDR2 FYNNEI. Each clinical donor contributed on average approximately 99,000 T cells from unsorted cryopreserved PBMC. Data came from immunoSEQ multiplex PCR; TCRdb stores just in-frame clones and leaves some out. The profile covers over 40,000 clones, with 95% appearing a single time and 3% to 4.5% taken by the ten largest. The origin of this receptor is a donor aged 5 to 30 with latent tuberculosis or without tuberculosis infection. Sequences were obtained from PBMCs. The chain uses TRBV2 and TRBJ1-1; a weak D match, TRBD1 (5 bases). The CDR3, as DNA: TGTGCCAGCACCTCGACAGCTTTGAACACTGAAGCTTTCTTT. Protein product: CASTSTALNTEAFF.